The following is a T cell receptor beta chain sequence with its context. The target antigen is unknown. This sample is part of a study of response to subunit inactivated influenza vaccine. One entry per CDR3 protein, called by TCRdb with MiXCR from the RT-PCR reads. This table has 540,000 or so distinct CDR3 sequences, 10% to 15% appearing once. Overall study results and limits: It was suggested by the authors that few new T cells are recruited by each seasonal influenza vaccination.

This TCR was sampled from a man aged 50-60 years who received an inactivated influenza vaccine. The material sequenced was PBMCs from blood, taken about 6 weeks after vaccination.

Here the CDR3 reads CASSTGARGEQFF. The CDR3, as DNA: TGTGCCAGTAGTACCGGGGCTAGGGGTGAGCAGTTCTTC. This sequence joins TRBV19 and TRBJ2-1; D may be TRBD1 or TRBD2 (5 bases each). Trimming cost V 4 bases and J 9 bases, with 13 bases left between them. The length of the CDR3 is 13 residues. CDR1 is LNHDA and CDR2 is SQIVND in the germline V gene (reference sequence).